This T cell receptor (beta chain) was documented in a study of OX40 agonist ivuxolimab in advanced cancers. Across the whole study: Three patients, one with hepatocellular carcinoma and two with cutaneous melanoma, responded partially. The study, taken as a whole, reports: More expanded clones were seen, on average, in CD8+ T cells than in CD4+. Individuals who were partial responders at 0.1-3.0 mg/kg had clonal expansion that ranked among the lowest.

Any history of autoimmune disease or systemic immunosuppression disqualified patients. Concerning this clone itself: Its antigen is undetermined.

V lost 4 bases to trimming and J lost 4 bases; unmatched junction nucleotides: 5. The CDR3 spans 14 residues. Germline V gives CDR1 SGHRS, CDR2 YFSETQ. The repertoire was sequenced with immunoSEQ multiplex PCR; TCRdb's copy has only in-frame clones and lacks some. This table holds about 82,000 clones, around 85% found once. This receptor was obtained from an adult with an advanced solid tumor such as melanoma, head and neck, liver or kidney cancer. This chain joins TRBV5-1 and TRBJ1-2, with TRBD1 matching over 9 bases. The sample consisted of CD4+ or CD8+ T cells sorted from blood, taken in a trial of the OX40 agonist ivuxolimab. The CDR3: CASSPRQGGYGYTF. The CDR3 nucleotides are TGCGCCAGCAGCCCCCGACAGGGGGGCTATGGCTACACCTTC.